The 24 T cell receptor beta chains listed next were all sequenced from one sample in a study of cytomegalovirus exposure and HLA in healthy donors (dated by TCRdb to about 2017). The library relied on the immunoSEQ multiplex PCR assay. The multiplex PCR relied on a mix of 60 forward primers for TCR Vbeta segments and 13 reverse primers for TCR Jbeta segments. The clones in this table, taken by TCRdb from immuneACCESS, are in-frame only. Not every clone is retained; where verified, under half of the shortfall comes from an unresolved V gene, and the cause of the rest is unknown. Recorded for this sample are some 150,000 clones; around 68% of them occurred a single time. The top ten clones comprise 2.1% of the sample. Sequencing input: PBMCs. The receptors shown here come from a man aged 25-45 years in good health and CMV-seronegative.

This chain uses TRBV9 with TRBJ2-2; tentatively, D is TRBD1 (5 bases). The germline V gene has CDR1 SGDLS and CDR2 YYNGEE. CDR3 size: 15 residues. V was pared by 4 bases and J by 2 bases, with 12 bases between. CDR3 DNA: TGTGCCAGCAGCCAAGAAGGGGTCAACACCGGGGAGCTGTTTTTT. The encoded protein is CASSQEGVNTGELFF.

This clone was counted a few times. This chain uses TRBV7-7 with TRBJ2-1; the match to TRBD2 covers 8 bases. Germline CDR1 and CDR2: SSHAT and FNYEAQ (reference sequence). Unmatched junction bases numbered 10, after V lost 2 bases and J lost 10 bases. CDR3 length: 15 amino acids. The CDR3 coding sequence is TGTGCCAGCAGCTTAACGGCGGGGGGAAGCCAGGAGCAGTTCTTC. Protein: CASSLTAGGSQEQFF.

V and J are TRBV5-8 and TRBJ1-5; D gene uncertain. The germline V gene encodes CDR1 SGHTS and CDR2 YDEGEE. Between the trimmed V and J ends, which lost 5 bases and 9 bases, there was a span of 12 bases. The CDR3 consists of 12 residues. CDR3 in DNA: TGTGCCAGCAGAGCCCTTTCAGGGCCCCAGCATTTT. It yields the protein CASRALSGPQHF.

There are a few counts of this clone. This rearrangement joins TRBV5-1 to TRBJ2-1, with 11 bases that match TRBD2. This CDR3 has 16 amino acids. Germline V gives CDR1 SGHRS, CDR2 YFSETQ. Trimming cost V 1 base and J 12 bases; bases outside gene matches: 12. The CDR3 region is CASSLNRGTSGGMQFF. CDR3 in DNA: TGCGCCAGCAGCTTGAATCGTGGGACTAGCGGTGGGATGCAGTTCTTC.

This CDR3 reads CASSPGTANTEAFF. The CDR3 bases are TGCGCCAGCAGCCCCGGGACAGCCAACACTGAAGCTTTCTTT. The chain links TRBV5-1 to TRBJ1-1, with 7 bases that match TRBD1. This CDR3 region has 14 residues. Trimming took 4 bases from V and 2 from J; bases not matched to a gene: 5. Germline CDR1 is SGHRS and CDR2 is YFSETQ.

This clone was detected only a few times. The V call is TRBV27, the J call TRBJ2-3; tentative D call: TRBD1 (5 bases). CDR1 MNHEY and CDR2 SMNVEV come from the germline V gene (reference sequence). There are 15 residues in the CDR3. Deletions cut 3 bases from V and 4 bases from J, with 14 bases between. The CDR3 DNA follows: TGTGCCAGCAGTTTGAGTAGGGGCAGGCCAGATACGCAGTATTTT. Its protein is CASSLSRGRPDTQYF.

The V call is TRBV10-3, the J call TRBJ1-2; 7 bases align to TRBD1. Germline trimming cut 4 bases from V and 0 bases from J; bases unmatched to any gene: 14. The germline V gene has CDR1 ENHRY and CDR2 SYGVKD. The CDR3 runs to 18 residues. CDR3 coding DNA: TGTGCCATCAGTGGTAAGGACGGGACAGAGTCATCTAACTATGGCTACACCTTC. Translation: CAISGKDGTESSNYGYTF.

The chain carries TRBV7-2 and TRBJ1-5; D might be TRBD1 (5 bases). CDR1 is SGHTA, CDR2 FQGNSA, per germline. V was cut by 1 base and J by 2 bases, with 15 bases left in between. The CDR3 is made up of 17 amino acids. Here the CDR3 reads CASSLEYGDRGNQPQHF. The CDR3 DNA reads as TGTGCCAGCAGCTTAGAATACGGCGACAGAGGCAATCAGCCCCAGCATTTT.

This chain links TRBV10-2 with TRBJ2-2; tentatively, D is TRBD2 (5 bases). This CDR3 is 15 amino acids long. Trimming shortened V by 0 bases and J by 6 bases, and 11 bases separated the two germline ends. The germline gives CDR1 WSHSY, CDR2 SAAADI. CDR3 sequence: CASSESSLAAGELFF. The CDR3, as DNA: TGCGCCAGCAGTGAGTCGAGCCTAGCTGCCGGGGAGCTGTTTTTT.

The chain carries TRBV6-4 and TRBJ2-3; a possible D gene is TRBD1 (6 bases). CDR1 MRHNA and CDR2 SNTAGT come from the germline V gene. The CDR3 is 16 amino acids. V was shortened by 7 bases and J by 5 bases, with 22 bases between the two germline ends. This CDR3 reads CASTHRQVNAGDTQYF. The DNA for the CDR3 is TGTGCCAGCACCCACAGACAGGTCAACGCAGGAGATACGCAGTATTTT.

This clone was seen a single time. The same CDR3 arises from other DNA sequences in this sample as well. The gene calls are TRBV5-1 and TRBJ2-7, with no clear D. V lost 0 bases and J 2 bases, leaving 9 bases between the germline ends. The length of the CDR3 is 14 residues. Germline V gives CDR1 SGHRS, CDR2 YFSETQ. CDR3 sequence reads: CASSLAGGAYEQYF. The CDR3 DNA follows: TGCGCCAGCAGCTTGGCCGGCGGCGCCTACGAGCAGTACTTC.

The chain links TRBV27 to TRBJ1-1; no clear D. This CDR3 has 14 residues. Trimming pared 6 bases from V and 5 bases from J, leaving 16 bases between. Germline V gene lookup returns CDR1 MNHEY and CDR2 SMNVEV (reference sequence). CDR3 sequence (DNA): TGTGCCAGCAGCGTGGCGGGCCTGGGAACTGAAGCTTTCTTT. It yields the protein CASSVAGLGTEAFF.

The table lists this clone with a few counts. The chain couples TRBV6-1 to TRBJ1-1; D perhaps matches TRBD1 (6 bases). CDR1 is MNHNS and CDR2 is SASEGT in the germline V gene. CDR3 length: 17 amino acids. V was shortened by 0 bases and J by 0 bases, with 14 bases between the two germline ends. For the CDR3, the DNA is TGTGCCAGCAGTGAAGCGGCGGACAGTTACATGAACACTGAAGCTTTCTTT. Encoded protein: CASSEAADSYMNTEAFF.

The V and J genes are TRBV29-1 and TRBJ1-1; D possibly corresponds to TRBD1 (5 bases). The CDR3 contains 11 residues. Trimming took 5 bases from V and 1 from J, leaving 5 bases between them. Per germline, CDR1 SQVTM and CDR2 ANQGSEA. In DNA, the CDR3 is TGCAGCGTTACAGGGAACACTGAAGCTTTCTTT. Translated, it gives CSVTGNTEAFF.

This clone is a singleton in its sample. CDR3 bases: TGTGCCAGCAGCCACAGGGATCTCTATGGCTACACCTTC. Protein sequence: CASSHRDLYGYTF. The genes are TRBV4-2 and TRBJ1-2; D perhaps matches TRBD1 (5 bases). CDR3 length equals 13 residues. V was trimmed by 3 bases and J by 4 bases, leaving 9 bases between them. CDR1 is LGHNA and CDR2 is YNFKEQ in the germline V gene.

The rearrangement links TRBV7-2 to TRBJ2-5; 13 nucleotides align to TRBD2. The trim removed 4 bases at V and 4 bases at J, leaving 3 bases unmatched. This CDR3 is 15 amino acids long. CDR1 SGHTA and CDR2 FQGNSA come from the germline V gene. As DNA, the CDR3 is TGTGCCAGCAGCTATACTAGCGGGGGGGGAGAGACCCAGTACTTC. Translation gives CASSYTSGGGETQYF. Variable domain in full (rest from reference TRBV7-2 and TRBJ2-5): GAGVSQSPSNKVTEKGKDVELRCDPISGHTALYWYRQSLGQGLEFLIYFQGNSAPDKSGLPSDRFSAERTGGSVSTLTIQRTQQEDSAVYLCASSYTSGGGETQYFGPGTRLLVL.

The chain couples TRBV5-1 to TRBJ2-1; 8 bases agree with TRBD2. CDR3 size: 15 residues. Germline trimming cut 1 base from V and 6 bases from J; bases unmatched to any gene: 6. The germline V gene encodes CDR1 SGHRS and CDR2 YFSETQ. As DNA, the CDR3 is TGCGCCAGCAGCTTGTCGTCTAGCGGGTTCAATGAGCAGTTCTTC. Amino acids: CASSLSSSGFNEQFF.

In regard to this clone: A read error may account for a junction end that differs from germline. This sequence joins TRBV9 and TRBJ2-7; D remains ambiguous. The CDR3 length is 11 residues. Germline CDR1 SGDLS, CDR2 YYNGEE. CDR3: CASSSSDEQYF. Written as DNA, the CDR3 is TGTGCCAGCAGCTCCTCCGACGAGCAGTACTTC.

For the CDR3, the DNA is TGTGCCAGTAGTACCACAAACAATGAGCAGTTCTTC. It specifies CASSTTNNEQFF. V gene TRBV19 combines with J gene TRBJ2-1; no reliable D call. The CDR3 has 12 residues. CDR1 is LNHDA and CDR2 is SQIVND in the germline V gene (reference sequence). Between the trimmed V and J ends, which lost 4 bases and 5 bases, there was a span of 6 bases.

The chain recombines TRBV19 with TRBJ2-3, with TRBD2 identical over 12 bases. V lost 4 bases to trimming and J lost 4 bases; unmatched junction nucleotides: 6. Germline-derived CDR1 and CDR2 are LNHDA and SQIVND (reference sequence). The CDR3 has 16 amino acids. This CDR3 reads CASSTLTSGGADTQYF. CDR3 DNA sequence: TGTGCCAGTAGTACCCTGACTAGCGGGGGTGCAGATACGCAGTATTTT.

This clone has just a few counts. The chain has TRBV5-4 and TRBJ1-1, with 8 nucleotides matching TRBD1. The CDR3 runs 15 residues. V lost 7 bases to trimming and J lost 0 bases; unmatched junction nucleotides: 8. Germline loops: CDR1 SGHNT, CDR2 YYREEE (reference sequence). CDR3 residues: CASFPGQGLNTEAFF. The CDR3, as DNA: TGTGCCAGCTTCCCTGGACAGGGTTTGAACACTGAAGCTTTCTTT.

V gene TRBV6-1 combines with J gene TRBJ2-1, with 9 bases matching TRBD2. With 6 bases clipped from V and 6 bases from J, the junction kept 6 bases outside the gene matches. The CDR3 sequence is 14 residues long. Germline V gives CDR1 MNHNS, CDR2 SASEGT. Here the CDR3 DNA reads TGTGCCAGCAGGCCGGGACTAGCCCTCAATGAGCAGTTCTTC. Translated: CASRPGLALNEQFF.

This clone has more than one count but fewer than ten. The V gene is TRBV5-1, the J gene TRBJ1-6; 7 bases map to TRBD1. The germline V gene encodes CDR1 SGHRS and CDR2 YFSETQ. The CDR3 length is 16 residues. Trimming at V came to 0 bases and at J to 5 bases, leaving 5 bases not matched to a gene. The CDR3 reads CASSLDRGGNNSPLHF. CDR3 coding DNA: TGCGCCAGCAGCTTGGACAGGGGCGGTAATAATTCACCCCTCCACTTT.

This clone was seen once. V gene TRBV5-4 combines with J gene TRBJ2-7; 11 positions agree with TRBD1. V lost 4 bases to trimming and J lost 5 bases; unmatched junction nucleotides: 8. Germline V gene lookup returns CDR1 SGHNT and CDR2 YYREEE (reference sequence). The CDR3 sequence is 15 residues long. The CDR3 loop reads CASSQRTGGSNEQYF. In DNA form, the CDR3 reads TGTGCCAGCAGCCAAAGGACAGGGGGCTCGAACGAGCAGTACTTC.